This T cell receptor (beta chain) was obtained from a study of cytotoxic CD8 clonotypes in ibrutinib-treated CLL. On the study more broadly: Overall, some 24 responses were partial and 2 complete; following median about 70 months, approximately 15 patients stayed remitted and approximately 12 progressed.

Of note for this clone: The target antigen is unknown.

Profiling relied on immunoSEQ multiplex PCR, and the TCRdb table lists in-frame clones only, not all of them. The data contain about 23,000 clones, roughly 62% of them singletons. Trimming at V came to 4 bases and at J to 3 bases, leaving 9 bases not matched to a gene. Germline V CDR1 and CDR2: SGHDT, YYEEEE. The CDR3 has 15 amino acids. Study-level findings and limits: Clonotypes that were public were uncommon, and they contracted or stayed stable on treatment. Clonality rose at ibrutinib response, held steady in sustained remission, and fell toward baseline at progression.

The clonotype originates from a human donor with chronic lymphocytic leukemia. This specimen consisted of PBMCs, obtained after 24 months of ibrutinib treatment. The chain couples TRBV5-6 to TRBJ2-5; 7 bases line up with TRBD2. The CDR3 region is CASSKGREGKETQYF. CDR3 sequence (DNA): TGTGCCAGCAGCAAAGGGAGGGAGGGAAAAGAGACCCAGTACTTC. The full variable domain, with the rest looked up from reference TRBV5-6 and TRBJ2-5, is DAGVTQSPTHLIKTRGQQVTLRCSPKSGHDTVSWYQQALGQGPQFIFQYYEEEERQRGNFPDRFSGHQFPNYSSELNVNALLLGDSALYLCASSKGREGKETQYFGPGTRLLVL.